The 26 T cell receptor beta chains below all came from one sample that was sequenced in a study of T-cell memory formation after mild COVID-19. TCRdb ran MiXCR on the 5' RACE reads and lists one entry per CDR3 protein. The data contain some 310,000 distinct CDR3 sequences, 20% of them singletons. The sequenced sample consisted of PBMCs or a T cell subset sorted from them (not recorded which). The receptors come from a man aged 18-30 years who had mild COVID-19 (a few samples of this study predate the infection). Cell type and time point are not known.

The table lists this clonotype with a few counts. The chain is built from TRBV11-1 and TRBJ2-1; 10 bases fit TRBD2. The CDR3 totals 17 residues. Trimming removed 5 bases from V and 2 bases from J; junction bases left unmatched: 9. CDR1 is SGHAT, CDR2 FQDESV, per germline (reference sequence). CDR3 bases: TGTGCCAGCAGCCCTAGCCGGGGACTAGCGACCTACAATGAGCAGTTCTTC. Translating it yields CASSPSRGLATYNEQFF.

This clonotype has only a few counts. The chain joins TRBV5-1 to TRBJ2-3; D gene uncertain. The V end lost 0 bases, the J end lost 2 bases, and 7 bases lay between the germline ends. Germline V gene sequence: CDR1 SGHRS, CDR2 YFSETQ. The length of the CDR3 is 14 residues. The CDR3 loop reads CASSLAVFTDTQYF. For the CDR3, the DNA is TGCGCCAGCAGCTTGGCGGTATTCACAGATACGCAGTATTTT.

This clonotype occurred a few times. CDR3 sequence reads: CASSQFVAVEGAFF. The CDR3, as DNA: TGCGCCAGCAGCCAATTCGTTGCCGTGGAGGGAGCTTTCTTT. This chain joins TRBV4-1 and TRBJ1-1; no definite D call. CDR1 is MGHRA and CDR2 is YSYEKL in the germline V gene. Trimming left V 2 bases short and J 10 bases short, with 17 bases between. The CDR3 runs to 14 residues.

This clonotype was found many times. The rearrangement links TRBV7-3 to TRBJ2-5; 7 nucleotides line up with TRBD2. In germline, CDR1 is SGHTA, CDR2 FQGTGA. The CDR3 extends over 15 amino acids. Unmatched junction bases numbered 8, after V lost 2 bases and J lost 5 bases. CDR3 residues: CASSLAGVPQETQYF. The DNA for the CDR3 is TGTGCCAGCAGCTTAGCGGGGGTCCCTCAGGAGACCCAGTACTTC.

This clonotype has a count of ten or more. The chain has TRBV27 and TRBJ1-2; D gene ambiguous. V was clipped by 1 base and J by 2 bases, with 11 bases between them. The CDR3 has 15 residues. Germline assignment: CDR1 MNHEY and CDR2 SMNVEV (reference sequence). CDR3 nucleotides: TGTGCCAGCAGTTTATGGGGAAGGTCGAACTATGGCTACACCTTC. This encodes CASSLWGRSNYGYTF.

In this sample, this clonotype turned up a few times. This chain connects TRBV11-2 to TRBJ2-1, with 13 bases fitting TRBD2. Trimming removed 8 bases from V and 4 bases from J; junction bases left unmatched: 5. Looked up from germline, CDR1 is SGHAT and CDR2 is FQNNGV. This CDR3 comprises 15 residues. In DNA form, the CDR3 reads TGTGCCAGCGGGTCGGGACTAGCGGGGTACAATGAGCAGTTCTTC. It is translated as CASGSGLAGYNEQFF. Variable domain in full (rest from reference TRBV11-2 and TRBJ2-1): EAGVAQSPRYKIIEKRQSVAFWCNPISGHATLYWYQQILGQGPKLLIQFQNNGVVDDSQLPKDRFSAERLKGVDSTLKIQPAKLEDSAVYLCASGSGLAGYNEQFFGPGTRLTVL.

Here the CDR3 DNA reads TGTGCCAGCAGTCCCCCCCCCTCGGTGGAAAAACTGTTTTTT. This sequence encodes CASSPPPSVEKLFF. V gene TRBV12-3 or TRBV12-4 combines with J gene TRBJ1-4; D remains unclear. There are 14 residues in the CDR3. V was trimmed by 5 bases and J by 8 bases, leaving 15 bases between them.

CDR3 DNA: TGTGCCGGAGCTCGGGGGGTGTACACCGGGGAGCTGTTTTTT. Encoded protein: CAGARGVYTGELFF. The chain is built from TRBV7-8 and TRBJ2-2; TRBD2 matches at 7 bases. The CDR3 length is 14 residues. CDR1 is SGHVS and CDR2 is FQNEAQ in the germline V gene. V trimming: 11 bases; J trimming: 3 bases; junction bases outside the gene matches: 9.

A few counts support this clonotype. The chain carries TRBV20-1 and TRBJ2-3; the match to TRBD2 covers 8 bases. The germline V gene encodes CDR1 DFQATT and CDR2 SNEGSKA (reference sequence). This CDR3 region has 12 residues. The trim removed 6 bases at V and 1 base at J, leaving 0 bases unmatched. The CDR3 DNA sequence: TGCAGTGCCGGGGGGGGCACAGATACGCAGTATTTT. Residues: CSAGGGTDTQYF.

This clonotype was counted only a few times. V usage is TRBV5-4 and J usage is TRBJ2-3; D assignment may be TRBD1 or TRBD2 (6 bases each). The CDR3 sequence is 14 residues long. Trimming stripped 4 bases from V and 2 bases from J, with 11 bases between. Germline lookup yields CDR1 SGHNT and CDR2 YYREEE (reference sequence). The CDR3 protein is CASSPGGHTDTQYF. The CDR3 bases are TGTGCCAGCAGCCCCGGGGGACACACAGATACGCAGTATTTT.

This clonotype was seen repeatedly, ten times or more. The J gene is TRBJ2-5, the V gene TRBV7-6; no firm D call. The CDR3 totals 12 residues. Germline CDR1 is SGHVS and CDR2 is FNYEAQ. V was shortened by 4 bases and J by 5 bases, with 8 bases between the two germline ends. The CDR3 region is CASSSLSETQYF. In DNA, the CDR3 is TGTGCCAGCAGCTCTCTCTCGGAGACCCAGTACTTC.

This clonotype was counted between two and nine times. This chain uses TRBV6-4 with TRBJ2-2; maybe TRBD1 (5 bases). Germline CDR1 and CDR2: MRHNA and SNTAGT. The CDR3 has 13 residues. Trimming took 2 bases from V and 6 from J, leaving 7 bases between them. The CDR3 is CASSDRGAGELFF. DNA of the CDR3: TGTGCCAGCAGTGACAGGGGTGCCGGGGAGCTGTTTTTT.

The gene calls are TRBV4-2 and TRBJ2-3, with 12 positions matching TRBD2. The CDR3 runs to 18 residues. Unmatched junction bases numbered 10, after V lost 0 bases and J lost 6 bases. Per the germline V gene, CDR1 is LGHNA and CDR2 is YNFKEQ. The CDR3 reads CASSQDWTSGVFTDTQYF. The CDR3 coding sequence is TGTGCCAGCAGCCAAGATTGGACTAGCGGGGTTTTTACGGATACGCAGTATTTT.

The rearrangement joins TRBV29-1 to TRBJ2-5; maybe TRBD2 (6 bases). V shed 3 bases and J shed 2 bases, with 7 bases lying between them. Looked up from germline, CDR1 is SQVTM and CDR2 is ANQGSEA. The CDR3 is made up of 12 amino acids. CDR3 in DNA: TGCAGCGTTGACCGGGGGCAAGAGACCCAGTACTTC. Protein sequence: CSVDRGQETQYF.

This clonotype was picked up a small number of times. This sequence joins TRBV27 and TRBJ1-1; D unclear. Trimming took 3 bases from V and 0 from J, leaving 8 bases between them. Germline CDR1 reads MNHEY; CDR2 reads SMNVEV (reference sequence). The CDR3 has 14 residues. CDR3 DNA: TGTGCCAGCAGTTTGAACGGTATGAACACTGAAGCTTTCTTT. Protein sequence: CASSLNGMNTEAFF.

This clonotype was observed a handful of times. Here the CDR3 DNA reads TGTGCCAGCAGTTACTCGATCGGGGGGCTGGGTGACACCTTC. The encoded protein is CASSYSIGGLGDTF. V and J are TRBV6-5 and TRBJ1-2, with TRBD1 as a possible D gene (6 bases). The CDR3 runs to 14 residues. Per the germline V gene, CDR1 is MNHEY and CDR2 is SVGAGI. The V gene lost 0 bases and the J gene lost 12 bases, with 17 bases spanning the gap.

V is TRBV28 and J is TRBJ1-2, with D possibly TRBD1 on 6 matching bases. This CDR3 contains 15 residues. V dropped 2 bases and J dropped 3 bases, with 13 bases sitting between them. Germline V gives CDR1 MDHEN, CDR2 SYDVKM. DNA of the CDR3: TGTGCCAGCAGTTTACCTCAGGGGAGGGACTATGGCTACACCTTC. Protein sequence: CASSLPQGRDYGYTF.

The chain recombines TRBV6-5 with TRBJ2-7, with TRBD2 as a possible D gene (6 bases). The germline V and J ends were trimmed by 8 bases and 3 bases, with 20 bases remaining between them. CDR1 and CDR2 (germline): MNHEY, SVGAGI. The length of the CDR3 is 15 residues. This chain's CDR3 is CASARDPGTLYEQYF. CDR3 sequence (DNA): TGTGCCAGCGCAAGGGACCCCGGGACTCTCTACGAGCAGTACTTC.

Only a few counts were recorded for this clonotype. The CDR3 reads CASSFRGRDTQYF. For the CDR3, the DNA is TGTGCCAGCAGCTTCAGGGGACGAGATACGCAGTATTTT. The V and J genes are TRBV7-2 and TRBJ2-3; weak D call: TRBD1 (6 bases). Germline CDR1 is SGHTA and CDR2 is FQGNSA. This CDR3 spans 13 amino acids. The V end lost 3 bases, the J end lost 5 bases, and 9 bases lay between the germline ends.

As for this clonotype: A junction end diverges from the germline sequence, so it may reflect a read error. CDR3 amino acids: CASSFGGYENTVYF. CDR3 DNA sequence: TGTGCCAGCAGCTTCGGGGGTTATGAAAACACCGTATATTTT. The V call is TRBV7-9, the J call TRBJ1-3, with D possibly TRBD1 on 5 matching bases. The CDR3 contains 14 residues. The germline V gene encodes CDR1 SEHNR and CDR2 FQNEAQ (reference sequence).

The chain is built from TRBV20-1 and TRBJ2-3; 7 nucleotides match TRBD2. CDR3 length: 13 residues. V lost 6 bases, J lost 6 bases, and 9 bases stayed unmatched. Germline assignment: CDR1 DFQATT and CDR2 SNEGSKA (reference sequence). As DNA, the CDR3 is TGCAGTGCCAGAACGGGGGGTGGGGATACGCAGTATTTT. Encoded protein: CSARTGGGDTQYF.

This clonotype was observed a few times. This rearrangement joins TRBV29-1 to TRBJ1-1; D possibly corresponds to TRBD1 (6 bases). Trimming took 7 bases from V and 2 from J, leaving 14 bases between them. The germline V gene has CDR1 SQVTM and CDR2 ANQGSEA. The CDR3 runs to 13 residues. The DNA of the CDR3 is TGCAGCGGGTTACAGGGTTCAAACACTGAAGCTTTCTTT. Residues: CSGLQGSNTEAFF.

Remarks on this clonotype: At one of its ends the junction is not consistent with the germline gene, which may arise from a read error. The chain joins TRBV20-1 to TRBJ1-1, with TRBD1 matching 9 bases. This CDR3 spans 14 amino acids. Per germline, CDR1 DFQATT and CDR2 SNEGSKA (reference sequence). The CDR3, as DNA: TGCAGTGCTCGAATTGGGACAGGGCGGACTGAAGTTTTCTTT. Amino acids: CSARIGTGRTEVFF.

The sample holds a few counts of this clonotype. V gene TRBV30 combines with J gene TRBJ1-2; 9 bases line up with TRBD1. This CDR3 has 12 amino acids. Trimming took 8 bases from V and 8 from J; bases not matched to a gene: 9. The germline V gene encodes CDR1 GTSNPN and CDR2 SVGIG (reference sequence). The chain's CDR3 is CAGRDRERGYTF. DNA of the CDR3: TGTGCCGGACGGGACAGGGAAAGAGGCTACACCTTC.

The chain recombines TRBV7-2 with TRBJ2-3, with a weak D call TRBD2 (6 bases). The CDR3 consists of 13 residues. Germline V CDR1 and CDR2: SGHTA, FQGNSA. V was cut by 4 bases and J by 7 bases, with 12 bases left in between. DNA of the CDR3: TGTGCCAGCAGCTCCCCGGGGGAGAATACGCAGTATTTT. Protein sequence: CASSSPGENTQYF. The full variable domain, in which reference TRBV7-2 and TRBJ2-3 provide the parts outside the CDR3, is GAGVSQSPSNKVTEKGKDVELRCDPISGHTALYWYRQSLGQGLEFLIYFQGNSAPDKSGLPSDRFSAERTGGSVSTLTIQRTQQEDSAVYLCASSSPGENTQYFGPGTRLTVL.

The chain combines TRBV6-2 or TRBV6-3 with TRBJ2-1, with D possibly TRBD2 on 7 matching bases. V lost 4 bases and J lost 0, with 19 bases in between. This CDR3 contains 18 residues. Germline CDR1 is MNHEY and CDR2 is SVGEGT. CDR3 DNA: TGTGCCAGCAGTTCCCTCCGGGGGGCGGGGAGCTCCTACAATGAGCAGTTCTTC. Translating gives CASSSLRGAGSSYNEQFF.